This T cell receptor beta chain was captured by sequencing in a study of blood T cells in healthy people across ages. Whole-study results and caveats: Significant beta diversity loss was already apparent by age roughly 43, declining roughly linearly.

Next came a second PCR, run for roughly 6 to 11 cycles, which used a sample-barcoded 5' primer along with a J-beta primer mix. Each cDNA molecule received a tag from a template-switch adaptor that had 12 random nucleotides. TCRdb passed the 5' RACE reads through MiXCR, listing each CDR3 protein once. The sample contains 1.5 million to 2 million distinct CDR3 sequences, 28% of which appear only once. The sample holds many counts of this clonotype. Its antigen is not known. V lost 9 bases to trimming and J lost 1 base, with 16 bases between them. The CDR3 runs 14 residues. V and J are TRBV12-3 or TRBV12-4 and TRBJ2-7; D is undetermined. The sequence was obtained from a woman in her 30s in good health. Sequenced sample: blood. The CDR3 loop reads CASKNPGVSYEQYF. The CDR3 DNA follows: TGTGCCAGTAAAAACCCCGGAGTTTCCTACGAGCAGTACTTC.